This TCR beta chain was profiled in a study of CD8 T cells in Susac syndrome. This CDR3 comprises 16 residues. V gave up 4 bases and J gave up 5 bases; unmatched junction bases: 9. Germline lookup yields CDR1 SGHRS and CDR2 YFSETQ. Roughly 0.45 to 1 ug RNA was reverse transcribed with random hexamers. TCRdb analysed the immunoSEQ multiplex PCR reads with MiXCR anew, one entry per CDR3 protein. Among just over 300,000 distinct CDR3 sequences listed, 92% were seen once. The rearrangement joins TRBV5-1 to TRBJ2-1; 10 nucleotides align to TRBD2. The receptor comes from a human donor with multiple sclerosis. The sample taken for sequencing was CD4+ T cells from PBMCs. The CDR3 sequence is CASSPAGTSANNEQFF. As DNA, the CDR3 is TGCGCCAGCAGCCCTGCCGGGACTAGCGCGAACAATGAGCAGTTCTTC.